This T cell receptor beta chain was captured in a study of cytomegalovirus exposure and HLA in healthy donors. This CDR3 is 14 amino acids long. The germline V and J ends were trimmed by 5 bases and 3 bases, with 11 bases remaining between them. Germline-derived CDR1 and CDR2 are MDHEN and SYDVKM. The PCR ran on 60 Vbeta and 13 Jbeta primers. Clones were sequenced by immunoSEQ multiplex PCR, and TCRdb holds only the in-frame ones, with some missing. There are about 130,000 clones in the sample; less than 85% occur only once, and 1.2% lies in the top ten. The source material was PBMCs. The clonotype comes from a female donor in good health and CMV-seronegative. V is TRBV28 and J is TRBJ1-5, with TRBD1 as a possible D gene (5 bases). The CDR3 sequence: CASSRDRINQPQHF. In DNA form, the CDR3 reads TGTGCCAGCAGTCGTGACAGAATCAATCAGCCCCAGCATTTT.